This T cell receptor (beta chain) was profiled in a study of regulatory T cells in long-lasting Graves disease (dated by TCRdb to the early 2020s). Some background on the complete study: Persistent Graves' disease meant more than 5 years of antithyroid drug treatment with TSH receptor autoantibodies that stayed positive. Peripheral blood TCR sequencing and RNA sequencing compared persistent Graves' disease patients with newly diagnosed Graves' disease patients. The study was registered as a clinical trial and conducted in China. A total of 33 samples underwent TCR sequencing: around 13 from persistent and some 20 from newly diagnosed Graves' disease patients. On average, persistent Graves' disease patients in the clinical cohort had been on antithyroid drugs for approximately ten years. Study-level results and caveats: Sequencing and analysis were limited to the TCR beta chain. The study examined only peripheral blood because the primary lesion, thyroid tissue, could not be accessed. A larger number of public clonotypes was shared among persistent patients (approximately 2,600) than among newly diagnosed patients (roughly 1,000). Preferential use of TRBV28, TRBJ1-2 and TRBJ2-5 was observed in persistent disease, whereas TRBV20-1 and TRBJ2-1 were favored in newly diagnosed disease. The authors acknowledged the small sample size as a limitation that may reduce accuracy. Compared with newly diagnosed patients, patients with persistent Graves' disease had lower TCR Shannon entropy and fewer highly expanded clones, which suggests clonal expansion.

Library preparation employed multiplex PCR. The sample was run on an Illumina HiSeq 4000. CDR3 regions were amplified by Arm-PCR with iRepertoire HTBI primers to construct TCR beta libraries. Before sequencing, the PCR products went through gel purification. For the original study's pipeline: A total of 62 TRBV and 14 TRBJ segments were identified across samples and were used for gene usage analysis of CDR3 amino acid clonotypes. Filtered high-quality paired reads were merged into contigs using COPE and FqMerger. BLAST was used to align contigs to IMGT TRBV, TRBD and TRBJ reference genes, and CDR3 was defined according to IMGT. Clonotypes above 0.1% frequency were classified as highly expanded clones. Shannon entropy was used to measure repertoire diversity, and the Gini coefficient was used to measure V-J evenness. A clonotype was considered public if more than one individual shared it. TCRdb trimmed the raw reads at Q25, called clones with MiXCR and kept productive beta chains. Records with the same CDR3 protein are collapsed into one entry carrying the most frequent genes and DNA. The V and J calls, along with clone size, are taken from TCRdb and not from the paper's own processing. This sample lists some 300,000 distinct CDR3 sequences; 22% were detected once. Roughly 56% of the sample comes from the top ten.

This specimen's time point label, interpreted: persistent/refractory GD, antithyroid drugs over 5 years with positive TRAb. For both TCR sequencing and RNA sequencing, RNA was extracted from PBMCs using TRIzol. Graves' disease was diagnosed according to American Thyroid Association guidelines. The patients came from an endocrinology department in Xi'an, China. From each patient, around 9 milliliters of peripheral blood was collected into an EDTA anticoagulant tube. Ficoll Paque Plus density gradient separation was used to isolate PBMCs, and no further T cell sorting was done. An Agilent 2100 Bioanalyzer and agarose gel were used to check RNA quality, and a NanoDrop 2000 was used to measure RNA concentration. The CDR3, from cysteine to phenylalanine, totals 14 residues. Only the CDR3 portion is preserved as DNA: 42 bases, with reading frame beginning at the first base. Here V drops 8 bases and J drops 2 bases, and the junction holds 5 bases not matched to any gene. According to the germline V gene, CDR1 reads MNHNS and CDR2 reads SASEGT.

This clonotype appeared many times. Its antigen has not been determined. Base qualities were left out, and no much larger clone turns up one base away. Sequencing used peripheral blood mononuclear cells (PBMCs), obtained when the disease was refractory, from a patient treated with antithyroid drugs. The chain was built from TRBV6-1 and TRBJ1-4, and 7 junctional nucleotides match TRBD1. The receptor comes from a female donor with Graves disease. The CDR3 region reads CASGTTGTNEKLFF. The nucleotide sequence reads TGTGCCAGCGGAACGACAGGGACTAATGAAAAACTGTTTTTT.